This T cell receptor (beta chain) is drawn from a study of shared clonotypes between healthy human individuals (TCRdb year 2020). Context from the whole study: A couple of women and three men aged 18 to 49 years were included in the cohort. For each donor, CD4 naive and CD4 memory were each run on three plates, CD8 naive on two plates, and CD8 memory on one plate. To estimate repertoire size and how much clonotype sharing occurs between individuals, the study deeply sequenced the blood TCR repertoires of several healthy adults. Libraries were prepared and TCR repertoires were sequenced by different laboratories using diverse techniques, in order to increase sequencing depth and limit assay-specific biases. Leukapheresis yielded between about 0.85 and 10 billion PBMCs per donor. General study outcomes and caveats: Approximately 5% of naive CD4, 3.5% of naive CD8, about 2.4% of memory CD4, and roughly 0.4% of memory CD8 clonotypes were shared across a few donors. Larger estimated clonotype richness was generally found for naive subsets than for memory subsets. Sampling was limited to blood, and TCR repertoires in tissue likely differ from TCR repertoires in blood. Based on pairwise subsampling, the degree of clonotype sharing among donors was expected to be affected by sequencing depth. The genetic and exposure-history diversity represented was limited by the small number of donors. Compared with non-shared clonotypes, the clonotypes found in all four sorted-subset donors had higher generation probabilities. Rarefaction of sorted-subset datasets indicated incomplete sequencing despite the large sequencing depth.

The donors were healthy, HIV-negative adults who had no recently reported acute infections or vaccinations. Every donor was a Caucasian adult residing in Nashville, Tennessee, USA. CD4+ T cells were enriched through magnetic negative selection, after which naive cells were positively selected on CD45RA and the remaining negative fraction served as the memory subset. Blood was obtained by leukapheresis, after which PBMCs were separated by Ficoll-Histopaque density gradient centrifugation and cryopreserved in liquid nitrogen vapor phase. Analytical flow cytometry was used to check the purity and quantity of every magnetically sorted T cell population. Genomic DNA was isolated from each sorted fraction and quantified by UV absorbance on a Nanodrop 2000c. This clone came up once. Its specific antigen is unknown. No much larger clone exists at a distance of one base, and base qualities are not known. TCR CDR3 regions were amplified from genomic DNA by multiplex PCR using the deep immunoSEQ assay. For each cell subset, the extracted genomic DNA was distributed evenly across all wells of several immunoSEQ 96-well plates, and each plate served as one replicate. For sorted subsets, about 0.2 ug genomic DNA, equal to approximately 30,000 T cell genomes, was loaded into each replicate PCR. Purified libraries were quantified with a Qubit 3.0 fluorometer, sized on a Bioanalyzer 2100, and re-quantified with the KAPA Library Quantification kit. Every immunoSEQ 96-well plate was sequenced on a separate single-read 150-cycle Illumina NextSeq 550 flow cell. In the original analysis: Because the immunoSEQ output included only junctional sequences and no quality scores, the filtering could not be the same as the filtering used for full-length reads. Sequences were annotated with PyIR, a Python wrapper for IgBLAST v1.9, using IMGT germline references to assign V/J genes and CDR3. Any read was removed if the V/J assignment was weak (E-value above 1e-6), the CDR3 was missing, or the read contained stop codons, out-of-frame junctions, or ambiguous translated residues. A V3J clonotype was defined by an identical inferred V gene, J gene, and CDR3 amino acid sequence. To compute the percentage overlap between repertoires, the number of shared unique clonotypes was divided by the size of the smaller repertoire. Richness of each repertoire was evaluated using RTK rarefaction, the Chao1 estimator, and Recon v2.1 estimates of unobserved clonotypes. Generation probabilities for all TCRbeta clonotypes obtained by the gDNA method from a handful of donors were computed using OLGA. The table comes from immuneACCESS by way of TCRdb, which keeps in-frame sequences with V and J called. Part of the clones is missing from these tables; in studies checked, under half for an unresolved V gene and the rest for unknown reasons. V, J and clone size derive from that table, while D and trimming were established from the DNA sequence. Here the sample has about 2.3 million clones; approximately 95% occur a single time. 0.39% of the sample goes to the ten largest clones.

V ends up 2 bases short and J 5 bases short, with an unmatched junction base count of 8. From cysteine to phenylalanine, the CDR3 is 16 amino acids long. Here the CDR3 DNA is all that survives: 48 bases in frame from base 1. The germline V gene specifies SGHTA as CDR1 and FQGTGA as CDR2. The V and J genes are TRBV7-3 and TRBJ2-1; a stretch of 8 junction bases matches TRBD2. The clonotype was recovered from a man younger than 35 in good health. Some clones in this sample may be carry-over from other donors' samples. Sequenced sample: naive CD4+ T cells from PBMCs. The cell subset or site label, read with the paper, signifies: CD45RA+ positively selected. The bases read TGTGCCAGCAGCTTATTTGGTGCAGCGGGAGACAATGAGCAGTTCTTC. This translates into CASSLFGAAGDNEQFF. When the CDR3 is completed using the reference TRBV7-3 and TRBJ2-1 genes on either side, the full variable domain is GAGVSQTPSNKVTEKGKYVELRCDPISGHTALYWYRQSLGQGPEFLIYFQGTGAADDSGLPNDRFFAVRPEGSVSTLKIQRTERGDSAVYLCASSLFGAAGDNEQFFGPGTRLTVL.